These T cell receptor beta chains were read from a single sample in a study of T-cell reconstitution after alpha-beta-depleted transplantation in children. Using its own MiXCR run on the PCR reads, TCRdb lists one record per CDR3 protein. Here the sample spans about 400,000 distinct CDR3 sequences, over 20% being singletons. Sequenced material: PBMCs from the stem cell graft donor, taken from the stem cell graft. Receptors were obtained from a human donor who donated a stem cell graft to a child with acute myeloid leukemia. Both conserved end residues are part of each CDR3. The D gene is left open where the match is weak. Clone size is not always given. Where it is, it says once, few, many or a class for expanded clones.

CDR3 length | clone size | J gene | V gene | D gene | CDR3 DNA | CDR3 protein
12 | many | TRBJ2-2 | TRBV27 | - | TGTGCCAGCAGTTTATCGGGAGGGGAGCTGTTTTTT | CASSLSGGELFF
18 | - | TRBJ2-5 | TRBV25-1 | - | TGTGCCAGCAGTGACCCCCCCCAGGGTGTCCCTTGGCGAGAGACCCAGTACTTC | CASSDPPQGVPWRETQYF
14 | few | TRBJ2-7 | TRBV27 | TRBD2 | TGTGCCAGCAGTTTACTAGCGGAGGCCTACGAGCAGTACTTC | CASSLLAEAYEQYF
14 | - | TRBJ2-3 | TRBV24-1 | - | TGTGCCACCAGTGACCCGACGGCCACAGATACGCAGTATTTT | CATSDPTATDTQYF
10 | many | TRBJ2-7 | TRBV20-1 | - | TGCAGTGCCGAACAAGGGGTCGCGTACTTC | CSAEQGVAYF
14 | - | TRBJ1-4 | TRBV20-1 | TRBD1 | TGCAGTGCCAGGGGGGGGGCCCAAAATGAAAAACTGTTTTTT | CSARGGAQNEKLFF
14 | many | TRBJ2-5 | TRBV12-3/TRBV12-4 | TRBD1 | TGTGCCAGCAGCGTACAGGGGGACCAAGAGACCCAGTACTTC | CASSVQGDQETQYF
14 | - | TRBJ2-1 | TRBV15 | - | TGTGCCACCAGCGTCGACGCTAATTACAATGAGCAGTTCTTC | CATSVDANYNEQFF
15 | - | TRBJ2-1 | TRBV7-2 | - | TGTGCCAGCAGCTTAAGGGCTAGCGTAAGCAATGAGCAGTTCTTC | CASSLRASVSNEQFF
13 | - | TRBJ2-2 | TRBV28 | - | TGTGCCAGTTCGGGACTGCAGACCGGGGAGCTGTTTTTT | CASSGLQTGELFF
13 | - | TRBJ1-3 | TRBV7-9 | - | TGTGCCAGCAGCTTTATCAGGGAAAACACCATATATTTT | CASSFIRENTIYF
14 | few | TRBJ2-5 | TRBV7-9 | - | TGTGCCAGCAGCCCCGTAGGATCGCGGGAGACCCAGTACTTC | CASSPVGSRETQYF
12 | many | TRBJ1-1 | TRBV29-1 | - | TGCAGCGTCGCACCCACGAACACTGAAGCTTTCTTT | CSVAPTNTEAFF
16 | few | TRBJ2-2 | TRBV7-3 | TRBD2 | TGTGCCAGCAGCCCCCTAAGCGGGGTAAACACCGGGGAGCTGTTTTTT | CASSPLSGVNTGELFF
15 | - | TRBJ2-7 | TRBV6-2/TRBV6-3 | TRBD2 | TGTGCCAGCAGCCCGGGACTAGCGGGACTCTACGAGCAGTACTTC | CASSPGLAGLYEQYF
15 | - | TRBJ2-1 | TRBV9 | - | TGTGCCAGCAGCGTAGTGGAGGGCTCCTACAATGAGCAGTTCTTC | CASSVVEGSYNEQFF
14 | - | TRBJ2-5 | TRBV7-2 | TRBD2 | TGTGCCAGCAGCTTACGCGGGAGGCACGAGACCCAGTACTTC | CASSLRGRHETQYF
14 | few | TRBJ2-5 | TRBV7-2 | - | TGTGCCAGCAGCCGCCAAAGGGGGGAAGAGACCCAGTACTTC | CASSRQRGEETQYF
16 | - | TRBJ2-7 | TRBV5-1 | - | TGCGCCAGCAGCGCCGGAGGCCTCAGGAGGATTTACGAGCAGTACTTC | CASSAGGLRRIYEQYF
15 | once | TRBJ2-5 | TRBV24-1 | - | TGTGCCACCGGGCTCTATGAAGGGGGACGAGAGACCCAGTACTTC | CATGLYEGGRETQYF
15 | - | TRBJ2-2 | TRBV24-1 | - | TGTGCCACCAGTGATACTGGGACCTACACCGGGGAGCTGTTTTTT | CATSDTGTYTGELFF
14 | - | TRBJ2-5 | TRBV29-1 | - | TGCAGCGTTGAAGATCCGACGGACCAAGAGACCCAGTACTTC | CSVEDPTDQETQYF
13 | many | TRBJ1-1 | TRBV6-5 | - | TGTGCCAGCAGTCCCCGGACGCAGGCCGAAGCTTTCTTT | CASSPRTQAEAFF
14 | - | TRBJ2-1 | TRBV4-3 | - | TGCGCCAGCAGCCAAGATCGGTGGTACAATGAGCAGTTCTTC | CASSQDRWYNEQFF
15 | - | TRBJ2-3 | TRBV20-1 | TRBD2 | TGCAGTGCTAGTGAGACTAGCGGGACCACAGATACGCAGTATTTT | CSASETSGTTDTQYF
13 | - | TRBJ2-3 | TRBV15 | - | TGTGCCACCAGCAGAGACCACACAAATACGCAGTATTTT | CATSRDHTNTQYF
15 | many | TRBJ1-1 | TRBV4-2 | - | TGTGCCAGCAGCCGGAGGTATAAGGGTGGCACTGAAGCTTTCTTT | CASSRRYKGGTEAFF
17 | - | TRBJ2-6 | TRBV12-3/TRBV12-4 | - | TGTGCCAGCATTTATCGGGGGAAAAGCTCTGGGGCCAACGTCCTGACTTTC | CASIYRGKSSGANVLTF
17 | - | TRBJ2-2 | TRBV7-3 | TRBD2 | TGTGCCAGCAGCTTAAAGGGACTAGCGGGAGTCCCCGGGGAGCTGTTTTTT | CASSLKGLAGVPGELFF
18 | - | TRBJ2-1 | TRBV10-3 | TRBD2 | TGTGCCATCAGTGAGATGGGGCTAGCGGGAGGGTCCTACAATGAGCAGTTCTTC | CAISEMGLAGGSYNEQFF
16 | once | TRBJ2-1 | TRBV4-1 | TRBD2 | TGCGCCAGCAGCCCTCCTCTAGCGGGAGTCATCCATGAGCAGTTCTTC | CASSPPLAGVIHEQFF
16 | - | TRBJ2-1 | TRBV7-2 | TRBD2 | TGTGCCAGCAGCTTAGCCGGGACTAGCGGACACAATGAGCAGTTCTTC | CASSLAGTSGHNEQFF
15 | few | TRBJ2-1 | TRBV7-9 | TRBD2 | TGTGCCAGCAGCTTCCCGGGACTAGGTTACAATGAGCAGTTCTTC | CASSFPGLGYNEQFF
14 | - | TRBJ2-7 | TRBV7-3 | - | TGTGCCAGCAGCTTAAGGGGCAGGGCAAACGAGCAGTACTTC | CASSLRGRANEQYF
14 | few | TRBJ2-7 | TRBV12-3/TRBV12-4 | - | TGTGCCAGCAGAATTTCCGGGGGCAACTACGAGCAGTACTTC | CASRISGGNYEQYF
15 | few | TRBJ2-1 | TRBV12-3/TRBV12-4 | TRBD1 | TGTGCCAGCAGTTTACAAACAGGGGGCTACAATGAGCAGTTCTTC | CASSLQTGGYNEQFF
13 | many | TRBJ2-2 | TRBV5-1 | - | TGCGCCAGCAGCTCGGGATACACCGGGGAGCTGTTTTTT | CASSSGYTGELFF
16 | many | TRBJ2-3 | TRBV20-1 | - | TGCAGTGCCACACCGATAGGGCGGGAAGGCACAGATACGCAGTATTTT | CSATPIGREGTDTQYF
15 | few | TRBJ2-2 | TRBV6-1 | - | TGTGCCACCGCCTTAGGGACAACGAACACCGGGGAGCTGTTTTTT | CATALGTTNTGELFF
13 | - | TRBJ2-5 | TRBV7-8 | - | TGTGCCAGCAGCTGGGCCATCCAAGAGACCCAGTACTTC | CASSWAIQETQYF
15 | - | TRBJ2-1 | TRBV28 | TRBD2 | TGTGCCAGAGCGCCGGGACTAGATTGGGGCAATGAGCAGTTCTTC | CARAPGLDWGNEQFF
15 | - | TRBJ1-1 | TRBV10-3 | - | TGTGCCATCAGTGATGCCGGGACTGCGGCCACTGAAGCTTTCTTT | CAISDAGTAATEAFF
17 | - | TRBJ2-7 | TRBV4-2 | TRBD2 | TGTGCCAGCAGCCGGCTACTAGCGGGAGAAGGTTCCTACGAGCAGTACTTC | CASSRLLAGEGSYEQYF
18 | many | TRBJ2-3 | TRBV6-1 | TRBD2 | TGTGCCAGCAGCCCTAGGACAGGGGGACTAGCGGGAGCAGATACGCAGTATTTT | CASSPRTGGLAGADTQYF
15 | once | TRBJ2-2 | TRBV19 | - | TGTGCCAGTAGTATAGATCGGGAATTTAACGGGGAGCTGTTTTTT | CASSIDREFNGELFF
13 | few | TRBJ1-4 | TRBV20-1 | - | TGCAGTGCTAGTCTCCTCCTGGCAGAAAAACTGTTTTTT | CSASLLLAEKLFF
13 | - | TRBJ2-7 | TRBV12-3/TRBV12-4 | - | TGTGCCAGCAGCGGGAACGGCTCCTACGAGCAGTACTTC | CASSGNGSYEQYF
15 | few | TRBJ1-4 | TRBV15 | TRBD1 | TGTGCCACCAGCAGAGACAGGGCAGGGGGTGAAAAACTGTTTTTT | CATSRDRAGGEKLFF
16 | - | TRBJ2-1 | TRBV4-3 | TRBD2 | TGCGCCAGCAGCTCCAATAGCGGGAAGTACTACAATGAGCAGTTCTTC | CASSSNSGKYYNEQFF
15 | many | TRBJ2-7 | TRBV20-1 | TRBD2 | TGCAGTGCCGAACCGATGCGCGGGAGCTTATACGAGCAGTACTTC | CSAEPMRGSLYEQYF
14 | many | TRBJ1-1 | TRBV12-3/TRBV12-4 | - | TGTGCCAGCAGTTTTGAAGGAAGTAACACTGAAGCTTTCTTT | CASSFEGSNTEAFF
14 | - | TRBJ2-1 | TRBV5-1 | TRBD1 | TGCGCCAGCAGCAGGACAGGGGATTACAATGAGCAGTTCTTC | CASSRTGDYNEQFF
15 | few | TRBJ2-5 | TRBV12-3/TRBV12-4 | - | TGTGCCAGCAGTTTAAACGTGGCGGAGGGGGAGACCCAGTACTTC | CASSLNVAEGETQYF
15 | few | TRBJ2-7 | TRBV20-1 | TRBD2 | TGCAGTGCTAGAGTCGCGGGAGGGTGGTCCTACGAGCAGTACTTC | CSARVAGGWSYEQYF
13 | once | TRBJ1-1 | TRBV27 | - | TGTGCCAGCAGTTTTGGGATCCGGACTGAAGCTTTCTTT | CASSFGIRTEAFF
13 | - | TRBJ2-1 | TRBV11-2 | - | TGTGCCAGCAGCCCGAGTAGTCTGGGTGAGCAGTTCTTC | CASSPSSLGEQFF
15 | few | TRBJ2-3 | TRBV5-6 | - | TGTGCCAGCAGCTTGGGCATTACGGGTACAGATACGCAGTATTTT | CASSLGITGTDTQYF
13 | - | TRBJ1-1 | TRBV29-1 | TRBD1 | TGCAGCGTTGTTTGGCAGGGGGTGACTGAAGCTTTCTTT | CSVVWQGVTEAFF
18 | - | TRBJ2-5 | TRBV12-3/TRBV12-4 | - | TGTGCCAGCAGGAATCTTGGACAGGGGCGCCCGGGGGGGGAGACCCAGTACTTC | CASRNLGQGRPGGETQYF